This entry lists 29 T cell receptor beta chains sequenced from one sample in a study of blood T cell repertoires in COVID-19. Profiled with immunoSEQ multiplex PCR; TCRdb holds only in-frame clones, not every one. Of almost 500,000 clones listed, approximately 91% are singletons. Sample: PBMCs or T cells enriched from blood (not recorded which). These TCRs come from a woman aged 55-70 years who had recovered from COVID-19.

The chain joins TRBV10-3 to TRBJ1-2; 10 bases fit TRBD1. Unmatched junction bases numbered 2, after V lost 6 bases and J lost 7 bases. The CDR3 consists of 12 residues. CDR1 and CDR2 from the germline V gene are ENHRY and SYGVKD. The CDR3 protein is CAIRTGGSGYTF. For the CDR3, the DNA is TGTGCCATCAGGACAGGGGGCTCTGGCTACACCTTC.

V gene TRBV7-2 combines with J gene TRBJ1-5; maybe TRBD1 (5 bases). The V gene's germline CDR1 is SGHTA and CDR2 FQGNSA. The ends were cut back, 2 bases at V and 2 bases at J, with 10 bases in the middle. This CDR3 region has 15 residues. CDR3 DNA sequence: TGTGCCAGCAGCTTAAGGGGAATTGGCAATCAGCCCCAGCATTTT. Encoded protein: CASSLRGIGNQPQHF.

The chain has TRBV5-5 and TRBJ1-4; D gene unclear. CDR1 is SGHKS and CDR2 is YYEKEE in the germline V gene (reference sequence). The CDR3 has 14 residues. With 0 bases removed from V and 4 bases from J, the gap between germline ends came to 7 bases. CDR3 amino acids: CASSLGLSNEKLFF. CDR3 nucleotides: TGTGCCAGCAGCTTGGGACTGAGTAATGAAAAACTGTTTTTT. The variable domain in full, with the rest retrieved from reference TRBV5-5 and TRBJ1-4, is DAGVTQSPTHLIKTRGQQVTLRCSPISGHKSVSWYQQVLGQGPQFIFQYYEKEERGRGNFPDRFSARQFPNYSSELNVNALLLGDSALYLCASSLGLSNEKLFFGSGTQLSVL.

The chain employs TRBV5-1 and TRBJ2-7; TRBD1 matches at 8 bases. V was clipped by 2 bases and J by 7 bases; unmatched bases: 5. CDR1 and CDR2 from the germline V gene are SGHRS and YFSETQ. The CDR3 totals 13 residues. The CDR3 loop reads CASSFQGASEQYF. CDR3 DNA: TGCGCCAGCAGCTTCCAGGGGGCGAGTGAGCAGTACTTC.

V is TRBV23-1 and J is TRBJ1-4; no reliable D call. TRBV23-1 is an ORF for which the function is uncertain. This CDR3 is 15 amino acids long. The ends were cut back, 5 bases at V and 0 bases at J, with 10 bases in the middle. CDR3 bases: TGCGCCAGCAGTGGGGAGGATGCAACTAATGAAAAACTGTTTTTT. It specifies CASSGEDATNEKLFF.

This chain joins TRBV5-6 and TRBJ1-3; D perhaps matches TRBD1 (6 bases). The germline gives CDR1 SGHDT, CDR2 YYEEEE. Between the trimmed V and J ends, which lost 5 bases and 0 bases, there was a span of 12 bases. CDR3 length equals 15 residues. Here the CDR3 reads CASSRQVTSGNTIYF. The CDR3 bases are TGTGCCAGCAGTCGACAGGTTACCTCTGGAAACACCATATATTTT.

CDR3 residues: CASSVAGEAFF. CDR3 coding DNA: TGTGCCAGCAGTGTGGCGGGAGAAGCTTTCTTT. The V and J genes are TRBV25-1 and TRBJ1-1, with unresolved D. The CDR3 is 11 amino acids. V was cut by 4 bases and J by 8 bases, with 8 bases left in between. The V gene's germline CDR1 is MGHDK and CDR2 SYGVNS.

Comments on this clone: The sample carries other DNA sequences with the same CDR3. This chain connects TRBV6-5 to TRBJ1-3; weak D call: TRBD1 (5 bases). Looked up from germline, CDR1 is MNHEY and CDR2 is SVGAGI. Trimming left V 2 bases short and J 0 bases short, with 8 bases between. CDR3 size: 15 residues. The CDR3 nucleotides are TGTGCCAGCAGTTACCGGGGGACCTCTGGAAACACCATATATTTT. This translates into CASSYRGTSGNTIYF.

CDR3 sequence (DNA): TGCGCCAGCAGTCAGGTGGACACCGGGGAGCTGTTTTTT. Amino acids: CASSQVDTGELFF. This chain links TRBV10-2 with TRBJ2-2, with D unclear. The CDR3 consists of 13 residues. The germline CDR1 and CDR2 sequences are WSHSY and SAAADI. Deletions cut 5 bases from V and 3 bases from J, with 7 bases between.

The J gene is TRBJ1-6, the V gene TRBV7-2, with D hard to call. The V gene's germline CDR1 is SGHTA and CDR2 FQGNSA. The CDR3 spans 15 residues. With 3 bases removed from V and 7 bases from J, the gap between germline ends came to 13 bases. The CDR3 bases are TGTGCCAGCAGCTTTGTCGGGGTTTCCAATTCACCCCTCCACTTT. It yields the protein CASSFVGVSNSPLHF.

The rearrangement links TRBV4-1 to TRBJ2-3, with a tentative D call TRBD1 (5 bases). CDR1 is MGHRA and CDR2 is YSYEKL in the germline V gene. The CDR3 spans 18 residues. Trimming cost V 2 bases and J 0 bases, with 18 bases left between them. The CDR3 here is CASSQKARASASTDTQYF. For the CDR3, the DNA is TGCGCCAGCAGCCAAAAGGCCAGGGCTTCGGCTAGCACAGATACGCAGTATTTT.

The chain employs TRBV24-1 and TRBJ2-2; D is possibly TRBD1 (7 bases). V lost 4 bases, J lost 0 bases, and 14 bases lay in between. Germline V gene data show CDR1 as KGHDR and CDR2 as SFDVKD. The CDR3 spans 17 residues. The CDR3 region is CATSDSGGLANTGELFF. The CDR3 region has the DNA TGTGCCACCAGTGACTCAGGGGGACTTGCGAACACCGGGGAGCTGTTTTTT.

The CDR3 loop is CASRDRGGQPQHF. The DNA of the CDR3 is TGTGCCAGCAGAGACAGGGGGGGTCAGCCCCAGCATTTT. V and J are TRBV2 and TRBJ1-5; TRBD1 agrees at 9 bases. The CDR3 length is 13 residues. V lost 6 bases to trimming and J lost 6 bases; unmatched junction nucleotides: 3. Germline V lookup: CDR1 SNHLY, CDR2 FYNNEI.

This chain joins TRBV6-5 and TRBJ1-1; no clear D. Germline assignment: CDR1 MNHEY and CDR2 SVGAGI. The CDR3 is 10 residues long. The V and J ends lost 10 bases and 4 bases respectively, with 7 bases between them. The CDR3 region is CATRGTEAFF. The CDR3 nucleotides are TGTGCCACCCGGGGCACTGAAGCTTTCTTT.

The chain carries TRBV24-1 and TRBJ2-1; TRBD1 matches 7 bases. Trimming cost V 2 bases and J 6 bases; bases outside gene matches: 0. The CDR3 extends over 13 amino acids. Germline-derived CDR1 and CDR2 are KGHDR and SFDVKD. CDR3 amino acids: CATSDSGGNEQFF. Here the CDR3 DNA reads TGTGCCACCAGTGATTCAGGGGGCAATGAGCAGTTCTTC.

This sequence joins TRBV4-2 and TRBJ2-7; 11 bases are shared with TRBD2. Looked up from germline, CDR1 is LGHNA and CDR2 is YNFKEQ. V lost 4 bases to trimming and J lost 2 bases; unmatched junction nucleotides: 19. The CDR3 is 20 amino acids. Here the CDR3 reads CASSRHLAGGGESPTYEQYF. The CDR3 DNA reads TGTGCCAGCAGCCGTCACTTAGCGGGGGGGGGCGAAAGTCCTACCTACGAGCAGTACTTC.

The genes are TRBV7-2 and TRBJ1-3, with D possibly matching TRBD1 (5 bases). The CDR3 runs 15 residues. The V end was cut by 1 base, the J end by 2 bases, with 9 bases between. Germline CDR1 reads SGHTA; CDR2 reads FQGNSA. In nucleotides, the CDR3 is TGTGCCAGCAGCTTAGAACAGGTCCCTGGAAACACCATATATTTT. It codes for CASSLEQVPGNTIYF.

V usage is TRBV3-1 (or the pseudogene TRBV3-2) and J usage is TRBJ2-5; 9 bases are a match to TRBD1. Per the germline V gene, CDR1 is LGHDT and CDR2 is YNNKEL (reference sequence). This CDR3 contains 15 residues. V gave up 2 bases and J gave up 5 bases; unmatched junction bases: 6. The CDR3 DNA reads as TGTGCCAGCAGCCAACCGACAGGGGGTGCGGAGACCCAGTACTTC. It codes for CASSQPTGGAETQYF.

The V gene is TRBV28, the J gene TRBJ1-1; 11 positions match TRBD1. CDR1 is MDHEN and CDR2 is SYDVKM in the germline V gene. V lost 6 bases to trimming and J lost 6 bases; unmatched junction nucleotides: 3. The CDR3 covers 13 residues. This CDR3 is CASRLGQGAEAFF. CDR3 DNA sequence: TGTGCCAGCAGACTGGGACAGGGGGCTGAAGCTTTCTTT.

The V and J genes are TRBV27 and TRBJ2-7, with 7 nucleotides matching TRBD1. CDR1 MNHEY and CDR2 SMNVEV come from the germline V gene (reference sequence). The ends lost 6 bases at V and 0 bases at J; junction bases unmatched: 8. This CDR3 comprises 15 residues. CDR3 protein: CASRLQGPSSYEQYF. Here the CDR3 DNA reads TGTGCCAGCAGGTTACAGGGGCCAAGCTCCTACGAGCAGTACTTC.

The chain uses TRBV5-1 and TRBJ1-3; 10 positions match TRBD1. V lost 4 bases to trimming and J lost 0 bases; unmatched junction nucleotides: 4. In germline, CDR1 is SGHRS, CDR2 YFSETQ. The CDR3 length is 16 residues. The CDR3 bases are TGCGCCAGCAGCCCGTGGGACAGGGGCTCTGGAAACACCATATATTTT. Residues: CASSPWDRGSGNTIYF.

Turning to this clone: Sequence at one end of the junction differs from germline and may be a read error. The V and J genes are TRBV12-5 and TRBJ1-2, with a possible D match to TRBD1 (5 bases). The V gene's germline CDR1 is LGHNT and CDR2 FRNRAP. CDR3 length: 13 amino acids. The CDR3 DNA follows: TGTGCTAGTGGTTTGGTACCCCTGGGGCACCAACTCTTC. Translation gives CASGLVPLGHQLF.

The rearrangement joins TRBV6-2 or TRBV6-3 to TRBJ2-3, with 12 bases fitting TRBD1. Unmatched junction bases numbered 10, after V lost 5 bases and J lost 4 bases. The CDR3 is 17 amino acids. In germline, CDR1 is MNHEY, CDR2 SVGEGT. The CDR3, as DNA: TGTGCCAGCAGTCTACAGCCGGGACAGGGGGCCCCAGATACGCAGTATTTT. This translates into CASSLQPGQGAPDTQYF.

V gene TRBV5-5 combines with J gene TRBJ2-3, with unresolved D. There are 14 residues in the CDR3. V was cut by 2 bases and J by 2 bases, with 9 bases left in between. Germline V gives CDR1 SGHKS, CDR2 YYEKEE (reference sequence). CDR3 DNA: TGTGCCAGCAGCTTCTGGGCAAACACAGATACGCAGTATTTT. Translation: CASSFWANTDTQYF.

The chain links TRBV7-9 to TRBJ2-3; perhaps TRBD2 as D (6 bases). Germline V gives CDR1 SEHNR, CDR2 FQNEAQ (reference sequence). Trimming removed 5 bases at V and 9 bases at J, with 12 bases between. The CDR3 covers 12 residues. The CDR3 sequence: CASSVLEGTQYF. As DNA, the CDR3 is TGTGCCAGCAGCGTCCTGGAGGGGACGCAGTATTTT. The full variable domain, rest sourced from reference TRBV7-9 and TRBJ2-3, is DTGVSQNPRHKITKRGQNVTFRCDPISEHNRLYWYRQTLGQGPEFLTYFQNEAQLEKSRLLSDRFSAERPKGSFSTLEIQRTEQGDSAMYLCASSVLEGTQYFGPGTRLTVL.

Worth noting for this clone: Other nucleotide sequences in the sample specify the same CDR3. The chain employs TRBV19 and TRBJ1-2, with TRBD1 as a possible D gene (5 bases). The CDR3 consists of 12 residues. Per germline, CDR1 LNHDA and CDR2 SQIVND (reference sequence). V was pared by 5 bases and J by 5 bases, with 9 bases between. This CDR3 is CASSPGGYGYTF. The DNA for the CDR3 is TGTGCCAGTAGTCCTGGGGGGTATGGCTACACCTTC. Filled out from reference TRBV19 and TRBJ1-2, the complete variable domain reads DGGITQSPKYLFRKEGQNVTLSCEQNLNHDAMYWYRQDPGQGLRLIYYSQIVNDFQKGDIAEGYSVSREKKESFPLTVTSAQKNPTAFYLCASSPGGYGYTFGSGTRLTVV.

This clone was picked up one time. CDR3 sequence (DNA): TGCGCCAGCAGCTTGGCGGCAGAGGGAGAAGCTTTCTTT. Protein product: CASSLAAEGEAFF. This sequence joins TRBV5-1 and TRBJ1-1; D is unclear. The V gene lost 0 bases and the J gene lost 8 bases, with 11 bases spanning the gap. This CDR3 has 13 amino acids. The germline CDR1 and CDR2 sequences are SGHRS and YFSETQ. The full variable domain, rest sourced from reference TRBV5-1 and TRBJ1-1, is KAGVTQTPRYLIKTRGQQVTLSCSPISGHRSVSWYQQTPGQGLQFLFEYFSETQRNKGNFPGRFSGRQFSNSRSEMNVSTLELGDSALYLCASSLAAEGEAFFGQGTRLTVV.

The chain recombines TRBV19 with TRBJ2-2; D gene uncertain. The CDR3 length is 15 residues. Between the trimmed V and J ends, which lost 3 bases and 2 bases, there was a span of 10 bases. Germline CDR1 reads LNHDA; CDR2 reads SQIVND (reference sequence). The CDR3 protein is CASSITSGNTGELFF. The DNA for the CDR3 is TGTGCCAGTAGTATTACGTCAGGAAACACCGGGGAGCTGTTTTTT.

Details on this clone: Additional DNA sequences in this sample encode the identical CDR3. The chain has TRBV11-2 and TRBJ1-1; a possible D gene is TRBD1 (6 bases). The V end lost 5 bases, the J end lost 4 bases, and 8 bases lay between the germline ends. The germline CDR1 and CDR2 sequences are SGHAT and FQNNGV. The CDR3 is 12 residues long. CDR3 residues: CASSLRGTEAFF. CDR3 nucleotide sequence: TGTGCCAGCAGCCTCAGGGGCACTGAAGCTTTCTTT.